These 6 T cell receptor beta chains were sequenced from one sample in a study of control samples from healthy donors and cancer patients. TCRdb keeps only in-frame clones here, not all; method: immunoSEQ multiplex PCR. The sample holds approximately 100,000 clones, roughly 89% seen once. Sample: blood. These receptors originate from a human donor in good health. The donor label of this sample is uncertain.

The chain employs TRBV13 and TRBJ2-1, with 7 bases matching TRBD1. Germline V gene lookup returns CDR1 PRHDT and CDR2 FYEKMQ (reference sequence). CDR3 size: 14 residues. V was pared by 3 bases and J by 12 bases, with 11 bases of the junction left unmatched. CDR3: CASSFKNTGVAQFF. CDR3 in DNA: TGTGCCAGCAGCTTCAAAAATACAGGGGTTGCGCAGTTCTTC.

This clone has a single count. The rearrangement joins TRBV18 to TRBJ1-5; the D is unclear. V was cut by 5 bases and J by 4 bases, with 15 bases left in between. Per the germline V gene, CDR1 is KGHSH and CDR2 is LQKENI. This CDR3 comprises 15 residues. The CDR3: CASSKDGPGNQPQHF. Here the CDR3 DNA reads TGTGCCAGCTCAAAAGACGGACCGGGTAATCAGCCCCAGCATTTT.

The rearrangement links TRBV7-2 to TRBJ1-6, with 9 bases fitting TRBD1. Germline values: CDR1 SGHTA, CDR2 FQGNSA. The trim removed 5 bases at V and 14 bases at J, leaving 10 bases unmatched. The CDR3 has 14 residues. Here the CDR3 reads CASSPGRGTGTLHF. The CDR3 coding sequence is TGTGCCAGCAGCCCAGGCCGTGGGACAGGGACCCTCCACTTT. Using reference TRBV7-2 and TRBJ1-6 for the parts outside the CDR3, the full variable domain is GAGVSQSPSNKVTEKGKDVELRCDPISGHTALYWYRQSLGQGLEFLIYFQGNSAPDKSGLPSDRFSAERTGGSVSTLTIQRTQQEDSAVYLCASSPGRGTGTLHFGNGTRLTVT.

The rearrangement uses TRBV2 and TRBJ1-4; no definite D call. CDR3 length equals 15 residues. V was trimmed by 5 bases and J by 5 bases, leaving 15 bases between them. Germline CDR1 reads SNHLY; CDR2 reads FYNNEI. The CDR3 region has the DNA TGTGCCAGCAGTATCCTAGGCAGCCTGAATGAAAAACTGTTTTTT. It encodes CASSILGSLNEKLFF.

V is TRBV6-5 and J is TRBJ1-2; D is perhaps TRBD1 (6 bases). The germline V and J ends were trimmed by 2 bases and 4 bases, with 8 bases remaining between them. CDR1 is MNHEY and CDR2 is SVGAGI in the germline V gene. The CDR3 extends over 13 amino acids. The CDR3 bases are TGTGCCAGCAGTTACCACAGGGCCTATGGCTACACCTTC. The encoded protein is CASSYHRAYGYTF.

The CDR3 bases are TGCAGCGTTGACACGGGCACAGATACGCAGTATTTT. This gives the protein CSVDTGTDTQYF. V gene TRBV29-1 combines with J gene TRBJ2-3; D is uncertain. The CDR3 has 12 amino acids. V lost 3 bases, J lost 1 base, and 5 bases lay in between. Germline V gene data show CDR1 as SQVTM and CDR2 as ANQGSEA.